This T cell receptor (beta chain) was identified during a study of molecular identifiers for immune sequencing clone quantification. Overall study: In replicates, RNA from roughly 20,000 or 100,000 naive CD8 cells was divided five ways and four parts were sequenced.

About this clonotype itself: The antigen is undetermined. This may be a read error: a much more frequent sequence differs by one nucleotide.

Previously described methods and listed TCR primers produced bulk TCR libraries. Using its own MiXCR run on the PCR reads, TCRdb lists one record per CDR3 protein. Seen here are under 650,000 distinct CDR3 sequences, about 20% observed once, and the top ten hold roughly 0.9%. Germline V lookup: CDR1 SGHDT, CDR2 YYEEEE. The CDR3 contains 15 residues. Study-wide results and caveats: Underestimation of highly expanded clone sizes could arise where identical TCR molecules share a barcode. More than 99% of effector molecules, versus under 1% of naive-cell molecules, belonged to clones above 20 RNA copies.

J is TRBJ2-2 and V is TRBV5-6; D may be TRBD2 (5 bases). The TCR comes from a human donor in good health. Some libraries in this study had Jurkat cell RNA spiked in. Specimen: naive CD8+ T cells from blood, with Jurkat cell RNA spiked in. As for subset: FACS-sorted CD8+CD4-CCR7+CD45RA+ naive T cells. Here the CDR3 reads CASSIDGSNTGEPFF. The CDR3 DNA follows: TGTGCCAGCAGTATCGACGGATCGAACACCGGGGAGCCGTTTTTT.